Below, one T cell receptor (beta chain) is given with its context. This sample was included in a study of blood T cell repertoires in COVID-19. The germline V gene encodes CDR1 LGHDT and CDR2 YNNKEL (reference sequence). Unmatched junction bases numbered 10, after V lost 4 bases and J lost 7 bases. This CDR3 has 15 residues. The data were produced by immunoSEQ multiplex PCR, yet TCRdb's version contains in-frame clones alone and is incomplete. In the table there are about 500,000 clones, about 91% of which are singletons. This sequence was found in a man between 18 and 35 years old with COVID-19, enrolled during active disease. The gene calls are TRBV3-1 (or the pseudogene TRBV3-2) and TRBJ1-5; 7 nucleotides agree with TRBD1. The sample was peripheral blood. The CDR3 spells CASSPGGWTNQPQHF. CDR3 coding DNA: TGTGCCAGCAGCCCAGGGGGGTGGACGAACCAGCCCCAGCATTTT.